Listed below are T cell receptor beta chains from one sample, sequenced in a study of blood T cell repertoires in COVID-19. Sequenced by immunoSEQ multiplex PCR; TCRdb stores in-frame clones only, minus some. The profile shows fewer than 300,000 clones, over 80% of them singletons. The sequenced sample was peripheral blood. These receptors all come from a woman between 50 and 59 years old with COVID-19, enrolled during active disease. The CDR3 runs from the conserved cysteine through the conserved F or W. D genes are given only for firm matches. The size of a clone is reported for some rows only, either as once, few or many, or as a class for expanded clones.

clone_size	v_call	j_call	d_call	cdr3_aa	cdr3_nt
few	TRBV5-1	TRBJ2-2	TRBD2	CASSLIPSGGGELFF	TGCGCCAGCAGCTTGATTCCTAGCGGTGGTGGGGAGCTGTTTTTT
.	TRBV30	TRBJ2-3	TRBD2	CAWSNRDYTDTQYF	TGTGCCTGGAGTAACCGGGACTACACAGATACGCAGTATTTT
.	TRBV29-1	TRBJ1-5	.	CSVREQGNQPQHF	TGCAGCGTGAGAGAACAGGGTAATCAGCCCCAGCATTTT
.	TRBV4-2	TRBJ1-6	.	CASSSLTGQNNSPLHF	TGTGCCAGCAGCAGCTTAACAGGACAAAATAATTCACCCCTCCACTTT
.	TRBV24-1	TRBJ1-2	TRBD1	CATSDRTGTYTF	TGTGCCACCAGTGACCGGACAGGGACATACACCTTC
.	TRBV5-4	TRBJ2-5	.	CASSYSNRVQETQYF	TGTGCCAGCAGCTACTCCAACAGGGTACAAGAGACCCAGTACTTC
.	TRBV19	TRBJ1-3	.	CASSIDRTIGNTIYF	TGTGCCAGTAGTATCGACAGGACCATTGGAAACACCATATATTTT
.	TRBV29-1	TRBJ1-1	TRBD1	CSVGGTVNTEAFF	TGCAGCGTTGGAGGGACAGTGAACACTGAAGCTTTCTTT
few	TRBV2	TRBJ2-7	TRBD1	CASSDHRGEQYF	TGTGCCAGCAGTGATCACAGGGGGGAGCAGTACTTC
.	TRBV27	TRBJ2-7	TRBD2	CASSLWGGSEQYF	TGTGCCAGCAGTTTGTGGGGGGGTAGTGAGCAGTACTTC
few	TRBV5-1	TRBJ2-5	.	CASSLRGGAPRKTQYF	TGCGCCAGCAGCCTTCGGGGCGGGGCCCCCAGGAAGACCCAGTACTTC
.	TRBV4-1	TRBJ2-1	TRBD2	CASSQDYSAGRHNEQFF	TGCGCCAGCAGCCAAGATTATTCAGCGGGGCGGCACAATGAGCAGTTCTTC
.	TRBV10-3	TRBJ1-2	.	CAISEQTAKSSGYTF	TGTGCCATCAGTGAGCAGACAGCAAAGTCTTCTGGCTACACCTTC
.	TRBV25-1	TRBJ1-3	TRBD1	CASSEDRGQGNTIYF	TGTGCCAGCAGTGAAGACAGGGGGCAAGGAAACACCATATATTTT
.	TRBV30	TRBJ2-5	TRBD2	CAWGLAVQETQYF	TGTGCCTGGGGGCTAGCGGTACAAGAGACCCAGTACTTC
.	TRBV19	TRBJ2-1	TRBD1	CASRWGQGLNEQFF	TGTGCCAGTAGATGGGGACAGGGGTTGAATGAGCAGTTCTTC
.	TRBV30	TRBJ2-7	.	CAWGEGSSYEQYF	TGTGCTTGGGGCGAGGGCAGTTCCTACGAGCAGTACTTC
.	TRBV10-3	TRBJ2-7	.	CAIRLDRLVAYEQYF	TGTGCCATCAGGCTAGACAGGCTAGTCGCTTACGAGCAGTACTTC
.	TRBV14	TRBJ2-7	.	CASSLGREQYF	TGTGCCAGCAGCCTGGGGCGCGAGCAGTACTTC
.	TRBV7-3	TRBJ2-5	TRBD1	CASSQGQVQETQYF	TGTGCCAGCAGCCAAGGACAGGTCCAAGAGACCCAGTACTTC
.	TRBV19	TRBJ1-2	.	CASSPPLGDYGYTF	TGTGCCAGTAGTCCCCCCCTCGGGGACTATGGCTACACCTTC
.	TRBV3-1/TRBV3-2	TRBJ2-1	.	CASSQRGEQFF	TGTGCCAGCAGCCAAAGGGGTGAGCAGTTCTTC
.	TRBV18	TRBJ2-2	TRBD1	CASSLGTANTGELFF	TGTGCCAGCTCACTTGGGACAGCGAACACCGGGGAGCTGTTTTTT
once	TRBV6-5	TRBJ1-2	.	CASTTPDSRYGYTF	TGTGCCAGCACTACCCCGGACAGCAGATATGGCTACACCTTC
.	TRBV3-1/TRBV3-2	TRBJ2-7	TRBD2	CASSQESASGLYGQYF	TGTGCCAGCAGCCAAGAGTCGGCTAGCGGCCTCTACGGGCAGTACTTC
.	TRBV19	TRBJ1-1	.	CASSGGSGAEAFF	TGTGCCTCAAGTGGGGGGTCCGGGGCTGAAGCTTTCTTT
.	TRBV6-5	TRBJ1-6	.	CASTVKGRENSPLHF	TGTGCCAGCACCGTGAAGGGACGGGAGAATTCACCCCTCCACTTT
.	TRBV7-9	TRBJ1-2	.	CASSDSVSGGNYGYTF	TGTGCCAGCAGCGACAGTGTTTCGGGGGGGAACTATGGCTACACCTTC
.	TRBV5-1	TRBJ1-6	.	CASSLDRDNSPLHF	TGCGCCAGCAGCTTGGACAGGGATAATTCACCCCTCCACTTT
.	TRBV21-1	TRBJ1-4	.	CASEPTGRRDEKLFF	TGTGCCAGCGAGCCGACAGGGCGGAGGGATGAAAAACTGTTTTTT
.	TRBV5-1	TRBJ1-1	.	CASSLDPGMNTEAFF	TGCGCCAGCAGCTTGGACCCGGGGATGAACACTGAAGCTTTCTTT
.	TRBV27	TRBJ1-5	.	CASSLNGLANQPQHF	TGTGCCAGCAGTCTCAACGGTCTCGCTAATCAGCCCCAGCATTTT
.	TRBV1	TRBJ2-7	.	CTSSQVLAGAYEQYF	TGCACCAGCAGCCAAGTACTAGCGGGTGCCTACGAGCAGTACTTC
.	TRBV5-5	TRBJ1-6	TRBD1	CASSLGQGVQSPLHF	TGTGCCAGCAGCCTGGGACAGGGGGTCCAATCACCCCTCCACTTT
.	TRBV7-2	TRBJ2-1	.	CASSNPTGFGEQFF	TGTGCCAGCAGCAATCCTACAGGGTTCGGGGAGCAGTTCTTC
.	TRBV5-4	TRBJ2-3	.	CASSLRDSRTDTQYF	TGTGCCAGCAGCTTAAGGGACTCCCGCACAGATACGCAGTATTTT
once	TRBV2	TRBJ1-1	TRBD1	CASSPGTENTEAFF	TGTGCCAGCAGTCCCGGGACAGAAAACACTGAAGCTTTCTTT
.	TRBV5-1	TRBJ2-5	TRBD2	CASSRLAGEETQYF	TGCGCCAGCAGCAGACTAGCGGGAGAAGAGACCCAGTACTTC
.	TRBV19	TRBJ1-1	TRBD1	CASIWGQVNTEAFF	TGTGCCAGTATTTGGGGACAGGTGAACACTGAAGCTTTCTTT
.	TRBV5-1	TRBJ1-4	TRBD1	CASSSQGAATNEKLFF	TGCGCCAGCAGCTCGCAGGGGGCGGCAACTAATGAAAAACTGTTTTTT
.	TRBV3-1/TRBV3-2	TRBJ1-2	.	CASSQGAGTNYGYTF	TGTGCCAGCAGCCAAGGTGCAGGTACTAACTATGGCTACACCTTC
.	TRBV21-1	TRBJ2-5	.	CASSNTLEEREEVETQYF	TGTGCCAGCAGCAACACCCTCGAGGAGCGGGAGGAGGTCGAGACCCAGTACTTC
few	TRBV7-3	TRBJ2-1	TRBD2	CASSVRGAGERNEQFF	TGTGCCAGCAGCGTGAGGGGAGCGGGAGAACGGAATGAGCAGTTCTTC
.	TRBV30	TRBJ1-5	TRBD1	CAWSAYRGLVVNQPQHF	TGTGCCTGGAGTGCGTACAGGGGATTAGTCGTTAATCAGCCCCAGCATTTT
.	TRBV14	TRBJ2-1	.	CASSLTGGLNSYNEQFF	TGTGCCAGCAGCCTAACCGGCGGACTGAACTCCTACAATGAGCAGTTCTTC
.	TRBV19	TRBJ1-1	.	CASSQQGPNTEAFF	TGTGCCAGTAGCCAGCAGGGTCCGAACACTGAAGCTTTCTTT
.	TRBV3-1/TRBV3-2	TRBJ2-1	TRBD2	CASSPGLAGGYEQFF	TGTGCCAGCAGCCCAGGACTAGCGGGAGGGTATGAGCAGTTCTTC
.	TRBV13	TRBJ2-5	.	CASSLEQGKETQYF	TGTGCCAGCAGCTTAGAGCAGGGGAAAGAGACCCAGTACTTC
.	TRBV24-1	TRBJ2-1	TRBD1	CATSADRGDEQFF	TGTGCCACCAGTGCGGACAGGGGGGATGAGCAGTTCTTC
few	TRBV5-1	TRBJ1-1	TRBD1	CASSALRGVDEAFF	TGCGCCAGCAGCGCGCTCAGGGGGGTTGATGAAGCTTTCTTT
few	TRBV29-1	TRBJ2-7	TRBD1	CSVTGTGSYEQYF	TGCAGCGTTACCGGGACAGGGTCGTACGAGCAGTACTTC
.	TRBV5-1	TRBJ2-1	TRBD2	CASTELAGQDSEQFF	TGCGCCAGCACTGAACTAGCGGGACAGGATAGTGAGCAGTTCTTC
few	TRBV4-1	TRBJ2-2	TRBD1	CASSQGDRDTGELFF	TGCGCCAGCAGCCAAGGGGACAGAGACACCGGGGAGCTGTTTTTT
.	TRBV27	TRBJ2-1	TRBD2	CASRTSGRSNEQFF	TGTGCCAGCAGGACTAGCGGGAGATCCAATGAGCAGTTCTTC
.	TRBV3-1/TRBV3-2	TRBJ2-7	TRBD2	CASSQGTSGYYEQYF	TGTGCCAGCAGCCAGGGGACTAGCGGGTACTACGAGCAGTACTTC
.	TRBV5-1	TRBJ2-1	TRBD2	CASSLALLAGPYNEQFF	TGCGCCAGCAGCTTGGCCTTGTTAGCGGGTCCCTACAATGAGCAGTTCTTC